The present T cell receptor beta chain was sequenced within a study of neurological immune-mediated disorders (dated by TCRdb to about 2019). In the study overall: Using UMI-based sequencing, the study compared peripheral blood TCR-beta repertoires from patients with HTLV-I-associated myelopathy (HAM/TSP), patients with multiple sclerosis, and healthy controls. Alongside PBMC samples, the set of approximately 100 TCR-beta libraries contained longitudinal samples, technical triplicates, and paired CD4+ and CD8+ T-cell subsets that had been sorted. The cohort comprised roughly 70 subjects: approximately 15 HAM/TSP patients, some 34 multiple sclerosis patients and 20 or so healthy controls.

The sample holds many counts of this clonotype. Its target antigen remains unknown. Per-base quality was not reported, and no clone a single base away is much larger than it. The paper as a whole reports these results and caveats: TCR clonal expansion was greatest in HAM/TSP patients and smallest in MS patients, who ranked below even healthy controls. Across subjects, expanded clones never shared an identical CDR3 amino acid sequence, which suggests that the TCR-beta repertoires in every group were private.

For the sorted-subset TCR libraries, the starting material was about 920,000 sorted CD4+ or CD8+ T cells. Peripheral blood was subjected to Ficoll-Hypaque density gradient centrifugation to isolate PBMCs, which were then cryopreserved in liquid nitrogen. Paired sorted CD4+ and CD8+ subsets came from healthy controls, HAM/TSP patients and MS patients. To synthesize cDNA, template-switch 5'RACE was performed with a primer carrying a 10-nucleotide random unique molecular identifier so that each TCR transcript was tagged. Every sequencing run yielded over 170 million TCR-beta sequences covering 15-18 subjects. Total RNA was extracted with the RNeasy kit. The KAPA Real-time Library Amplification kit was used to amplify TCR-beta VDJ regions with primers targeting the TCR constant region and the 5'RACE anchor. Sample indexes and Illumina adaptors were added in a first PCR, after which library yield was increased in a second PCR. After purification with Ampure beads, the TCR product of roughly 650 bp was size-selected on a 2% E-gel SizeSelection system. Before pooling, library quality was assessed on a Bioanalyzer, concentration was determined with Qubit, and library quantification was performed with the Kapa Library Quantification kit. Paired-end 2 x 150 bp sequencing of the libraries was performed on an Illumina HiSeq 2500. To increase sequence diversity, about 25-30% phiX was spiked into each library pool. The original pipeline was this. Quality-filtered reads were processed with the UMI-based MiGEC pipeline, and over 80% of raw TCR sequences were removed by the MiGEC pipeline during error correction. IMGT germline references were used for aligning VDJ genes, and each clonotype was defined as a unique CDR3 amino acid sequence together with its V-J genes. VDJtools evaluated clonal expansion, Shannon diversity and CDR3 relatedness (CalcPairwiseDistances, ClusterSamples); CLCbio workbench built phylogenetic trees. Clones with at least 8 unique UMIs were defined as expanded, with this threshold being based on coefficient-of-variation modelling across technical triplicates. In TCRdb, the public reads were trimmed at Q25 with fastp and aligned with MiXCR, with productive beta chains retained. Entries that share a CDR3 protein sequence are merged under the most common genes and DNA. The authors' filters were not applied to this entry. A total of approximately 40,000 distinct CDR3 sequences appear in this sample, roughly 15% of them only once. Roughly 3.6% of the sample rests with the top ten.

Including the terminal cysteine and phenylalanine, the CDR3 comprises 14 residues. Only CDR3 DNA remains: 42 bases, in frame from the first base. The trim is 7 bases for V and 2 bases for J, with a gap of 12 bases between the germline ends. The sequence is built from TRBV12-3 or TRBV12-4 and TRBJ1-3; no confident D gene assignment can be made. The sequenced material came from CD4+ T cells from blood. The source is a woman aged 55-70 years with HTLV-1-associated myelopathy (HAM/TSP). The CDR3 region has the sequence CASTLGRTGNTIYF. The nucleotides are TGTGCCAGCACCCTGGGAAGAACTGGAAACACCATATATTTT.